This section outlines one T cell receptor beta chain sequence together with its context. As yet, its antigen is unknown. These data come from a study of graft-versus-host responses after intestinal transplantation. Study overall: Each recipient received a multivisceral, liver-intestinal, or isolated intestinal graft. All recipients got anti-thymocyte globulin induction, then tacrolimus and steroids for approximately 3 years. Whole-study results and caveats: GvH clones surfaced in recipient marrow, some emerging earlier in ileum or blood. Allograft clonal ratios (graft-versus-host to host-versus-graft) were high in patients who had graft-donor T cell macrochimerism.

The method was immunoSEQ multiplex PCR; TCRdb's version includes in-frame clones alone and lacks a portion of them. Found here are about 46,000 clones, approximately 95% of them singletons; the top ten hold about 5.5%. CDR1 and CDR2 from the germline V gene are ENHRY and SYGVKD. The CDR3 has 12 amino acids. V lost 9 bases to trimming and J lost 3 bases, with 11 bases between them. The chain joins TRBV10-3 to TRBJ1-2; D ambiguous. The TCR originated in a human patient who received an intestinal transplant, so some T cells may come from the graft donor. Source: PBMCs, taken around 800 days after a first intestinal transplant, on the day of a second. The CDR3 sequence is CAILHPDYGYTF. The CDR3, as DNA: TGTGCCATATTACACCCGGACTATGGCTACACCTTC.